This T cell receptor beta chain comes out of a study of Ad26.COV2.S vaccination and SARS-CoV-2 variants. At the level of the study: Donor got 5x10^10 or 1x10^11 viral particles of Ad26.COV2.S.

Study conclusions and caveats: Vaccinated and placebo-treated recipients had similar non-spike TCR breadth. Total responses of T cells may have been underestimated by the analyses of TCR breadth and depth.

Sequenced by immunoSEQ multiplex PCR; TCRdb stores in-frame clones only, minus some. The sample comprises hundreds of thousands of clones, around 89% of which are singletons, and roughly 1.5% rests with the top ten. V was clipped by 6 bases and J by 1 base; unmatched bases: 3. This CDR3 comprises 14 residues. Germline-derived CDR1 and CDR2 are GTSNPN and SVGIG (reference sequence). With respect to this clone: Its matching antigen is unknown.

This sample's treatment: around 19 received Ad26.COV2.S at low or high dose, single or two shots; 5 received placebo; per-sample allocation not given. Collection of the samples took place on day 63 after the first injection of vaccine or placebo. The individual, an adult aged 18-55 years, was a donor in Boston. This sequence originates from a person aged 18-60 years who received the Ad26.COV2.S COVID-19 vaccine or a placebo. This chain links TRBV30 with TRBJ2-6, with 7 bases identical to TRBD1. The specimen comprised peripheral blood, sampled in a trial of Ad26.COV2.S vaccine versus placebo. The CDR3 DNA reads TGTGCCTGCCCCAGGGGGTCTGGGGCCAACGTCCTGACTTTC. Amino acids: CACPRGSGANVLTF.